This TCR beta chain was captured by sequencing in a study of CD8 T cells in Susac syndrome. Study summary: Each patient with Susac syndrome, at the time of blood draw, was therapy-naive, on corticosteroids, or on intravenous immunoglobulin alone.

This clonotype was picked up one time. Its antigen is undetermined. RNA in amounts of about 0.45 to 1 ug was reverse transcribed with random hexamers. Multiplex immunoSEQ PCR targeted 54 Vbeta and 13 Jbeta TCR beta segments. MiXCR was run by TCRdb on the immunoSEQ multiplex PCR reads, yielding one entry per CDR3 protein. The sample lists approximately 190,000 distinct CDR3 sequences, 90% to 97% occurring once. Study conclusions and caveats: When the CD4+ T cell repertoires of patients with Susac syndrome were examined, they did not show any clonal expansion. The study recognized that the number of individuals in its TCR sequencing and HLA analysis was relatively small.

Trimming removed 6 bases at V and 6 bases at J, with 21 bases between. The CDR3 contains 14 residues. Germline CDR1 reads GTSNPN; CDR2 reads SVGIG (reference sequence). This clonotype was sampled from a human donor with Susac syndrome. Sequenced material: CD4+ T cells from PBMCs. This chain links TRBV30 with TRBJ2-7; D is perhaps TRBD1 or TRBD2 (6 bases each). The CDR3: CACHPSGAQREQYF. CDR3 DNA sequence: TGTGCCTGCCACCCCTCGGGGGCGCAACGCGAGCAGTACTTC.